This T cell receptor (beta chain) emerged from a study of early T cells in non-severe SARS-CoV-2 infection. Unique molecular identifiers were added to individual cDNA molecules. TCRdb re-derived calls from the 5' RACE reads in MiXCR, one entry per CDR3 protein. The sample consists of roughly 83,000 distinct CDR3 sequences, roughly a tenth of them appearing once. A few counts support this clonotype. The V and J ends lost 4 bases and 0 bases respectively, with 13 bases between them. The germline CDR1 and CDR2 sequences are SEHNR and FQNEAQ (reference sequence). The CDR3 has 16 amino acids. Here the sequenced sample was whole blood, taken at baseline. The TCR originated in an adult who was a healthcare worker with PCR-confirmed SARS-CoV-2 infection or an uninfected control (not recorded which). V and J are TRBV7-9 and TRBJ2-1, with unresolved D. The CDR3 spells CASSSHSSYSYNEQFF. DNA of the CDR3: TGTGCCAGCAGCTCACATAGCTCGTACTCCTACAATGAGCAGTTCTTC.